One and the same sample provided the 23 T cell receptor beta chains below, sequenced in a study of beta chain features in type 1 diabetes. Study results and caveats: TCRB CDR3s from Type 1 diabetes patients were moderately but significantly shorter in all four CD4+ subsets.

As every portion of the isolated RNA was reverse transcribed, the sequencing read expressed TCRB transcripts. Clones were read by immunoSEQ multiplex PCR, and TCRdb kept only the in-frame ones, dropping some. The sample contains 500,000 to 650,000 clones, about an eighth of which appear only once. Their cognate antigens are unknown. Material: naive CD4+ T cells from blood. These receptors all come from a young man with type 1 diabetes.

The rearrangement joins TRBV5-8 to TRBJ1-5; maybe TRBD1 (5 bases). Trimming shortened V by 2 bases and J by 0 bases, and 15 bases separated the two germline ends. The CDR3 has 17 amino acids. Per germline, CDR1 SGHTS and CDR2 YDEGEE. The CDR3, as DNA: TGTGCCAGCAGCTTTAACTTAGGGACGGATAGCAATCAGCCCCAGCATTTT. Its protein product is CASSFNLGTDSNQPQHF.

This clone was observed a handful of times. The gene calls are TRBV7-2 and TRBJ1-2; 8 positions agree with TRBD1. The CDR3 consists of 14 residues. With 5 bases clipped from V and 6 bases from J, the junction kept 8 bases outside the gene matches. The V gene's germline CDR1 is SGHTA and CDR2 FQGNSA. CDR3: CASSLPGQVDGYTF. In nucleotides, the CDR3 is TGTGCCAGCAGCCTACCGGGACAGGTTGATGGCTACACCTTC.

In its sample, this clone was seen a few times. Other nucleotide sequences in the sample specify the same CDR3. J is TRBJ2-7 and V is TRBV4-3; D is unresolved. Trimming cost V 0 bases and J 5 bases, with 8 bases left between them. CDR1 and CDR2 from the germline V gene are LGHNA and YSLEER. The CDR3 has 13 amino acids. CDR3 sequence reads: CASSQDRRDEQYF. CDR3 nucleotide sequence: TGCGCCAGCAGCCAAGATAGAAGGGACGAGCAGTACTTC.

The genes are TRBV27 and TRBJ2-2; the D gene could be TRBD1 or TRBD2 (5 bases each). Trimming removed 4 bases at V and 4 bases at J, with 10 bases between. Per germline, CDR1 MNHEY and CDR2 SMNVEV (reference sequence). CDR3 length equals 14 residues. In nucleotides, the CDR3 is TGTGCCAGCAGTTACGAGGGGATCACCGGGGAGCTGTTTTTT. This gives the protein CASSYEGITGELFF.

This chain connects TRBV5-1 to TRBJ2-2, with D uncertain. V lost 0 bases to trimming and J lost 7 bases, with 10 bases between them. Germline V gives CDR1 SGHRS, CDR2 YFSETQ. The CDR3 spans 14 residues. The CDR3 reads CASSLARNNGELFF. In DNA, the CDR3 is TGCGCCAGCAGCTTGGCCAGGAATAACGGGGAGCTGTTTTTT. Supplemented by reference TRBV5-1 and TRBJ2-2, the full variable domain reads KAGVTQTPRYLIKTRGQQVTLSCSPISGHRSVSWYQQTPGQGLQFLFEYFSETQRNKGNFPGRFSGRQFSNSRSEMNVSTLELGDSALYLCASSLARNNGELFFGEGSRLTVL.

This chain links TRBV4-2 with TRBJ2-1; 10 bases line up with TRBD2. The V gene end was trimmed by 6 bases and the J gene end by 7 bases; junction bases not matched to a gene: 12. This CDR3 has 16 residues. From germline, CDR1 is LGHNA and CDR2 YNFKEQ. The CDR3 loop is CASRLAGGDARNEQFF. The CDR3 nucleotides are TGTGCCAGCAGGTTAGCGGGGGGTGACGCTAGGAATGAGCAGTTCTTC.

The chain links TRBV25-1 to TRBJ2-1; TRBD2 might be the D (6 bases). The V gene's germline CDR1 is MGHDK and CDR2 SYGVNS. This CDR3 contains 13 residues. Trimming left V 5 bases short and J 6 bases short, with 11 bases between. CDR3 sequence (DNA): TGTGCCAGCAGTCGGGCCGGGGGCAATGAGCAGTTCTTC. Translated: CASSRAGGNEQFF.

This clone was picked up a small number of times. V and J are TRBV7-9 and TRBJ2-5, with D tentatively TRBD2 (6 bases). The CDR3 extends over 15 amino acids. Trimming cost V 1 base and J 6 bases, with 15 bases left between them. Germline V gene data show CDR1 as SEHNR and CDR2 as FQNEAQ (reference sequence). In nucleotides, the CDR3 is TGTGCCAGCAGCTTAGACGCGGGGAATTGGCAGACCCAGTACTTC. Residues: CASSLDAGNWQTQYF.

There are a few counts of this clone. The chain is built from TRBV29-1 and TRBJ2-5; the match to TRBD1 covers 7 bases. This CDR3 contains 12 residues. In germline, CDR1 is SQVTM, CDR2 ANQGSEA. Losses at the gene ends were 8 bases for V and 1 base for J; bases not matched to a gene: 4. CDR3 residues: CSTTGAQETQYF. The CDR3 bases are TGCAGCACCACAGGGGCCCAAGAGACCCAGTACTTC.

This clone was found a few times. The chain couples TRBV16 to TRBJ1-4; D possibly corresponds to TRBD1 (5 bases). Germline CDR1 KGHSY, CDR2 FQNENV. Trimming pared 7 bases from V and 0 bases from J, leaving 12 bases between. The CDR3 has 15 residues. CDR3 sequence: CASTGTGATNEKLFF. The DNA for the CDR3 is TGTGCCAGCACCGGGACTGGTGCAACTAATGAAAAACTGTTTTTT. Full variable domain (remainder filled in from reference TRBV16 and TRBJ1-4): GEEVAQTPKHLVRGEGQKAKLYCAPIKGHSYVFWYQQVLKNEFKFLISFQNENVFDETGMPKERFSAKCLPNSPCSLEIQATKLEDSAVYFCASTGTGATNEKLFFGSGTQLSVL.

This clone was counted between two and nine times. The V call is TRBV7-6, the J call TRBJ2-5; 9 bases are shared with TRBD1. The CDR3 is 15 amino acids. From germline, CDR1 is SGHVS and CDR2 FNYEAQ. V lost 4 bases, J lost 2 bases, and 5 bases stayed unmatched. This chain's CDR3 is CASSSGQGRQETQYF. The CDR3 DNA reads as TGTGCCAGCAGCTCTGGACAGGGGAGACAAGAGACCCAGTACTTC.

On this clone itself: Other DNA variants within this sample encode the same CDR3. J is TRBJ2-5 and V is TRBV5-1; the D is unclear. With 2 bases removed from V and 5 bases from J, the gap between germline ends came to 4 bases. CDR1 is SGHRS and CDR2 is YFSETQ in the germline V gene. This CDR3 contains 11 residues. CDR3 coding DNA: TGCGCCAGCAGCTTAGATGAGACCCAGTACTTC. The encoded protein is CASSLDETQYF.

The chain joins TRBV7-3 to TRBJ2-3; the D gene is possibly TRBD1 (7 bases). Trimming removed 11 bases at V and 5 bases at J, with 17 bases between. In germline, CDR1 is SGHTA, CDR2 FQGTGA. This CDR3 has 13 residues. The CDR3 here is CAVGGGIKDTQYF. In DNA, the CDR3 is TGTGCCGTCGGAGGGGGCATTAAAGATACGCAGTATTTT.

The genes are TRBV6-1 and TRBJ1-6; D gene uncertain. V was clipped by 5 bases and J by 9 bases, with 8 bases between them. The germline V gene has CDR1 MNHNS and CDR2 SASEGT. The CDR3 length is 12 residues. The CDR3 DNA sequence: TGTGCCAGCAGTCCCCTCCCTTCACCCCTCCACTTT. It yields the protein CASSPLPSPLHF.

The rearrangement joins TRBV6-1 to TRBJ2-5; TRBD1 is a possible D gene (5 bases). V was trimmed by 0 bases and J by 5 bases, leaving 10 bases between them. Germline assignment: CDR1 MNHNS and CDR2 SASEGT. The CDR3 runs 14 residues. The CDR3 DNA follows: TGTGCCAGCAGTGAAGCAAGGGGCTGGGAGACCCAGTACTTC. Its translation: CASSEARGWETQYF.

This clone was observed a handful of times. The chain is built from TRBV29-1 and TRBJ2-7; no firm D call. V was cut by 4 bases and J by 4 bases, with 11 bases left in between. The V gene's germline CDR1 is SQVTM and CDR2 ANQGSEA. This CDR3 spans 12 amino acids. The CDR3 bases are TGCAGCGTTGGGGCCAGTGGGTACGAGCAGTACTTC. This sequence encodes CSVGASGYEQYF.

This chain joins TRBV5-1 and TRBJ2-5; the D call may be TRBD1 or TRBD2 (5 bases each). The CDR3 length is 15 residues. CDR1 is SGHRS, CDR2 YFSETQ, per germline. V lost 3 bases and J 1 base, leaving 13 bases between the germline ends. The DNA of the CDR3 is TGCGCCAGCAGCTCCAGTTGGGGGATCCAAGAGACCCAGTACTTC. This sequence encodes CASSSSWGIQETQYF.

This clone was observed a few times. The rearrangement uses TRBV2 and TRBJ1-2; 8 nucleotides match TRBD1. Trimming took 5 bases from V and 5 from J; bases not matched to a gene: 4. The CDR3 is 13 residues long. CDR1 SNHLY and CDR2 FYNNEI come from the germline V gene. Here the CDR3 reads CASSLDRVYGYTF. The CDR3 nucleotides read TGTGCCAGCAGTTTGGACAGGGTGTATGGCTACACCTTC.

The chain joins TRBV7-9 to TRBJ2-7; D may match TRBD1 or TRBD2 (6 bases each). The length of the CDR3 is 12 residues. Germline-derived CDR1 and CDR2 are SEHNR and FQNEAQ (reference sequence). Trimming shortened V by 8 bases and J by 0 bases, and 8 bases separated the two germline ends. The CDR3 sequence is CASGGPSYEQYF. CDR3 coding DNA: TGTGCCAGCGGGGGGCCCTCCTACGAGCAGTACTTC.

The rearrangement links TRBV6-6 to TRBJ1-1; TRBD1 agrees at 8 bases. The CDR3 length is 16 residues. Germline trimming cut 5 bases from V and 4 bases from J; bases unmatched to any gene: 12. The germline CDR1 and CDR2 sequences are MNHNY and SVGAGI (reference sequence). The CDR3 DNA reads as TGTGCCAGCAGTCTGGGAATGACAGGGGTGAGCACTGAAGCTTTCTTT. Amino acid sequence: CASSLGMTGVSTEAFF.

The V and J genes are TRBV10-3 and TRBJ1-2; no clear D. V dropped 0 bases and J dropped 2 bases, with 7 bases sitting between them. The CDR3 totals 14 residues. The germline CDR1 and CDR2 sequences are ENHRY and SYGVKD. This CDR3 reads CAISESSGNYGYTF. CDR3 coding DNA: TGTGCCATCAGTGAGTCCTCCGGGAACTATGGCTACACCTTC.

The J gene is TRBJ2-6, the V gene TRBV11-3, with D unresolved. V was shortened by 0 bases and J by 0 bases, with 12 bases between the two germline ends. This CDR3 has 18 residues. Germline CDR1 SGHNT, CDR2 YENEEA. The CDR3 DNA is TGTGCCAGCAGCTTAGATCTTAGAGTCTACTCTGGGGCCAACGTCCTGACTTTC. It encodes CASSLDLRVYSGANVLTF.

On this clone: This same CDR3 is encoded by further DNA sequences in the sample. The chain joins TRBV5-6 to TRBJ2-7, with no clear D. Trimming left V 4 bases short and J 3 bases short, with 5 bases between. This CDR3 contains 11 residues. Germline CDR1 and CDR2: SGHDT and YYEEEE. The CDR3 loop is CASSLHYEQYF. CDR3 in DNA: TGTGCCAGCAGCCTCCACTACGAGCAGTACTTC.